Listed here are 32 T cell receptor beta chains from one sample, sequenced in a study of T cell responses to AZD1222 COVID-19 vaccine. TCRdb's copy holds only in-frame clones and misses some; the assay was immunoSEQ multiplex PCR. The sample has 100,000 to 150,000 clones, more than 65% seen once. Sequenced here: peripheral blood, sampled 28 days after the second AZD1222 dose. These receptors were obtained from an adult who received the AZD1222 COVID-19 vaccine.

This chain joins TRBV9 and TRBJ1-1; 7 bases align to TRBD1. The germline V gene has CDR1 SGDLS and CDR2 YYNGEE. Germline trimming cut 4 bases from V and 7 bases from J; bases unmatched to any gene: 13. This CDR3 is 15 amino acids long. The CDR3 region has the DNA TGTGCCAGCAGCCCTCCGGGGAGGGGGCCCGGTGAAGCTTTCTTT. Translating it yields CASSPPGRGPGEAFF. The variable domain in full, completed from reference TRBV9 and TRBJ1-1, reads DSGVTQTPKHLITATGQRVTLRCSPRSGDLSVYWYQQSLDQGLQFLIQYYNGEERAKGNILERFSAQQFPDLHSELNLSSLELGDSALYFCASSPPGRGPGEAFFGQGTRLTVV.

This chain uses TRBV28 with TRBJ2-5; D possibly corresponds to TRBD1 (6 bases). CDR3 length: 12 residues. Per germline, CDR1 MDHEN and CDR2 SYDVKM. The ends were cut back, 10 bases at V and 4 bases at J, with 13 bases in the middle. The CDR3 sequence is CATQGRRETQYF. CDR3 nucleotides: TGTGCCACCCAGGGGCGGAGAGAGACCCAGTACTTC.

The V gene is TRBV19, the J gene TRBJ1-4; weak D call: TRBD1 (5 bases). The CDR3 extends over 13 amino acids. Germline V gives CDR1 LNHDA, CDR2 SQIVND (reference sequence). The ends were cut back, 5 bases at V and 7 bases at J, with 11 bases in the middle. Here the CDR3 DNA reads TGTGCCAGTAGTGTTGTGAGGGGTGAAAAACTGTTTTTT. Its protein product is CASSVVRGEKLFF.

The gene calls are TRBV24-1 and TRBJ1-5, with a tentative D call TRBD1 (5 bases). This CDR3 is 14 amino acids long. The germline gives CDR1 KGHDR, CDR2 SFDVKD. The V and J ends lost 5 bases and 4 bases respectively, with 11 bases between them. The chain's CDR3 is CATSAGVGNQPQHF. The CDR3 DNA reads as TGTGCCACCAGTGCGGGGGTGGGGAATCAGCCCCAGCATTTT.

The V gene is TRBV19, the J gene TRBJ2-7; D could derive from TRBD1 or TRBD2 (5 bases each). The CDR3 has 15 residues. V dropped 5 bases and J dropped 0 bases, with 14 bases sitting between them. From germline, CDR1 is LNHDA and CDR2 SQIVND (reference sequence). CDR3 DNA: TGTGCCAGTAGTGTCGAACCGGGACCCTCCTACGAGCAGTACTTC. Translating gives CASSVEPGPSYEQYF.

V and J are TRBV5-1 and TRBJ1-2; TRBD1 aligns across 7 bases. The V and J ends lost 0 bases and 4 bases, in that order; junction bases with no gene match: 6. The length of the CDR3 is 15 residues. Germline V gene sequence: CDR1 SGHRS, CDR2 YFSETQ. The CDR3 DNA is TGCGCCAGCAGCTTGGCCTCGGGGACAGCCTATGGCTACACCTTC. Translating gives CASSLASGTAYGYTF.

This clone occurred once. The J gene is TRBJ2-1, the V gene TRBV19; a weak D match, TRBD2 (5 bases). The CDR3 consists of 14 residues. Trimming left V 4 bases short and J 4 bases short, with 11 bases between. Germline CDR1 reads LNHDA; CDR2 reads SQIVND (reference sequence). DNA for the CDR3: TGTGCCAGTAGTAAATCCCGGGAATACAATGAGCAGTTCTTC. Translation: CASSKSREYNEQFF.

This clone was detected a few times. This chain uses TRBV4-2 with TRBJ1-1; 8 bases are a match to TRBD1. V trimming: 4 bases; J trimming: 1 base; junction bases outside the gene matches: 11. Germline V CDR1 and CDR2: LGHNA, YNFKEQ. The CDR3 is 17 amino acids. DNA of the CDR3: TGTGCCAGCAGCCCCAGTGGGGCCAGGGGGCGGAACACTGAAGCTTTCTTT. Its protein product is CASSPSGARGRNTEAFF.

This clone was counted a single time. The chain is built from TRBV28 and TRBJ1-1; TRBD1 is a possible D gene (6 bases). The CDR3 has 16 amino acids. Germline-derived CDR1 and CDR2 are MDHEN and SYDVKM. V gave up 3 bases and J gave up 0 bases, with 14 bases separating them. The CDR3 DNA sequence: TGTGCCAGCAGTTTTGGGGGGCGGGTAGTGAACACTGAAGCTTTCTTT. This codes for CASSFGGRVVNTEAFF.

The rearrangement uses TRBV11-3 and TRBJ2-3; 15 bases line up with TRBD2. The germline CDR1 and CDR2 sequences are SGHNT and YENEEA. CDR3 size: 16 residues. Trimming cost V 5 bases and J 6 bases; bases outside gene matches: 6. The CDR3 sequence is CASSQGLAGGMDTQYF. For the CDR3, the DNA is TGTGCCAGCAGCCAAGGACTAGCGGGGGGGATGGATACGCAGTATTTT.

This chain uses TRBV5-5 with TRBJ2-5, with D perhaps TRBD1 or TRBD2 (5 bases each). Germline V CDR1 and CDR2: SGHKS, YYEKEE (reference sequence). The V gene lost 7 bases and the J gene lost 5 bases, with 12 bases spanning the gap. CDR3 length equals 12 residues. The chain's CDR3 is CASRGDRETQYF. In DNA form, the CDR3 reads TGTGCCAGCCGAGGGGATCGGGAGACCCAGTACTTC. Full variable domain (remainder filled in from reference TRBV5-5 and TRBJ2-5): DAGVTQSPTHLIKTRGQQVTLRCSPISGHKSVSWYQQVLGQGPQFIFQYYEKEERGRGNFPDRFSARQFPNYSSELNVNALLLGDSALYLCASRGDRETQYFGPGTRLLVL.

J is TRBJ1-1 and V is TRBV9; D uncertain. Germline V CDR1 and CDR2: SGDLS, YYNGEE. The CDR3 runs 15 residues. With 0 bases removed from V and 6 bases from J, the gap between germline ends came to 15 bases. CDR3 protein: CASSVASSRVSEAFF. DNA for the CDR3: TGTGCCAGCAGCGTAGCCTCGTCGCGGGTATCTGAAGCTTTCTTT. Full variable domain (outside the CDR3, taken from reference TRBV9 and TRBJ1-1): DSGVTQTPKHLITATGQRVTLRCSPRSGDLSVYWYQQSLDQGLQFLIQYYNGEERAKGNILERFSAQQFPDLHSELNLSSLELGDSALYFCASSVASSRVSEAFFGQGTRLTVV.

The V gene is TRBV3-1 (or the pseudogene TRBV3-2), the J gene TRBJ2-1; D is unresolved. The germline gives CDR1 LGHDT, CDR2 YNNKEL (reference sequence). The CDR3 has 11 amino acids. The V end lost 1 base, the J end lost 8 bases, and 3 bases lay between the germline ends. CDR3 loop: CASSQADEQFF. Written as DNA, the CDR3 is TGTGCCAGCAGCCAAGCGGATGAGCAGTTCTTC.

The chain links TRBV28 to TRBJ2-5; D is perhaps TRBD2 (5 bases). Trimming stripped 10 bases from V and 5 bases from J, with 20 bases between. CDR1 and CDR2 from the germline V gene are MDHEN and SYDVKM. The CDR3 runs to 14 residues. The CDR3 spells CATAPPGKRETQYF. The CDR3 nucleotides read TGTGCCACCGCCCCCCCGGGGAAGAGGGAGACCCAGTACTTC.

The chain links TRBV7-2 to TRBJ1-2; weak D call: TRBD1 (5 bases). Germline V gene lookup returns CDR1 SGHTA and CDR2 FQGNSA. The CDR3 sequence is 15 residues long. V was cut by 1 base and J by 7 bases, with 16 bases left in between. The CDR3 coding sequence is TGTGCCAGCAGCTTAGGAGCAGGGTCGGAGGGTGGCTACACCTTC. It specifies CASSLGAGSEGGYTF.

This clone was detected a few times. This chain connects TRBV4-3 to TRBJ1-6; no clear D gene. This CDR3 is 15 amino acids long. CDR1 and CDR2 (germline): LGHNA, YSLEER. V was trimmed by 2 bases and J by 8 bases, leaving 13 bases between them. This CDR3 reads CASSQNTFRDSPLHF. For the CDR3, the DNA is TGCGCCAGCAGCCAAAACACCTTCCGTGATTCACCCCTCCACTTT.

This chain links TRBV6-6 with TRBJ2-4; 7 nucleotides match TRBD1. J was trimmed by 2 bases and V by 6 bases; bases with no gene match: 4. The germline gives CDR1 MNHNY, CDR2 SVGAGI (reference sequence). CDR3 length: 14 residues. The CDR3 loop reads CASRAGGTKNIQYF. CDR3 in DNA: TGTGCCAGCAGGGCAGGGGGAACCAAAAACATTCAGTACTTC.

The chain couples TRBV5-1 to TRBJ2-2; D gene unclear. Germline loops: CDR1 SGHRS, CDR2 YFSETQ. CDR3 length: 14 residues. Trimming shortened V by 1 base and J by 0 bases, and 4 bases separated the two germline ends. The CDR3, as DNA: TGCGCCAGCAGCTTGATGTCGAACACCGGGGAGCTGTTTTTT. Residues: CASSLMSNTGELFF. The variable domain in full, completed from reference TRBV5-1 and TRBJ2-2, reads KAGVTQTPRYLIKTRGQQVTLSCSPISGHRSVSWYQQTPGQGLQFLFEYFSETQRNKGNFPGRFSGRQFSNSRSEMNVSTLELGDSALYLCASSLMSNTGELFFGEGSRLTVL.

The genes are TRBV2 and TRBJ2-7; D possibly corresponds to TRBD1 (8 bases). The V end lost 7 bases, the J end lost 3 bases, and 16 bases lay between the germline ends. Germline V CDR1 and CDR2: SNHLY, FYNNEI. The CDR3 is made up of 14 amino acids. The CDR3 region is CASNGQGGFYEQYF. DNA for the CDR3: TGTGCCAGCAATGGACAGGGAGGGTTCTACGAGCAGTACTTC.

V is TRBV4-3 and J is TRBJ1-2; D gene unclear. Trimming left V 0 bases short and J 7 bases short, with 9 bases between. Germline V lookup: CDR1 LGHNA, CDR2 YSLEER. The CDR3 runs 13 residues. CDR3 bases: TGCGCCAGCAGCCAAGAAAAAGGAAGTGGCTACACCTTC. This encodes CASSQEKGSGYTF.

This chain joins TRBV6-5 and TRBJ2-2; no definite D call. The V gene lost 5 bases and the J gene lost 4 bases, with 5 bases spanning the gap. From germline, CDR1 is MNHEY and CDR2 SVGAGI. The CDR3 contains 12 residues. CDR3 nucleotide sequence: TGTGCCAGCAGTCAGGCCACCGGGGAGCTGTTTTTT. This sequence encodes CASSQATGELFF.

The chain employs TRBV10-3 and TRBJ1-3; D uncertain. V lost 10 bases and J lost 0, with 10 bases in between. Per the germline V gene, CDR1 is ENHRY and CDR2 is SYGVKD. The CDR3 has 13 amino acids. CDR3 in DNA: TGTGCCAACTGGGGTGGCTCTGGAAACACCATATATTTT. This codes for CANWGGSGNTIYF.

The J gene is TRBJ1-3, the V gene TRBV3-1 (or the pseudogene TRBV3-2); D may be TRBD1 (5 bases). CDR1 and CDR2 from the germline V gene are LGHDT and YNNKEL (reference sequence). This CDR3 spans 13 amino acids. V dropped 4 bases and J dropped 8 bases, with 12 bases sitting between them. As DNA, the CDR3 is TGTGCCAGCAGCCCTTCGGGGGGAGACACCATATATTTT. Protein product: CASSPSGGDTIYF.

The rearrangement uses TRBV7-2 and TRBJ2-5, with D maybe TRBD1 (5 bases). In germline, CDR1 is SGHTA, CDR2 FQGNSA. Between the trimmed V and J ends, which lost 2 bases and 1 base, there was a span of 11 bases. This CDR3 contains 15 residues. The CDR3 bases are TGTGCCAGCAGCTTAATGGGGCAGGGCCAAGAGACCCAGTACTTC. Encoded protein: CASSLMGQGQETQYF. The full variable domain, completed using reference TRBV7-2 and TRBJ2-5, is GAGVSQSPSNKVTEKGKDVELRCDPISGHTALYWYRQSLGQGLEFLIYFQGNSAPDKSGLPSDRFSAERTGGSVSTLTIQRTQQEDSAVYLCASSLMGQGQETQYFGPGTRLLVL.

V gene TRBV9 combines with J gene TRBJ1-2, with no clear D. The CDR3 runs 13 residues. Germline lookup yields CDR1 SGDLS and CDR2 YYNGEE. The V and J ends lost 1 base and 4 bases respectively, with 8 bases between them. The CDR3 loop reads CASSVTGVYGYTF. The CDR3 DNA follows: TGTGCCAGCAGCGTAACGGGCGTCTATGGCTACACCTTC.

The chain has TRBV28 and TRBJ1-1; D is uncertain. The CDR3 is made up of 13 amino acids. V lost 3 bases and J lost 1, with 6 bases in between. Germline-derived CDR1 and CDR2 are MDHEN and SYDVKM. CDR3 DNA: TGTGCCAGCAGTTTTATGGGGAACACTGAAGCTTTCTTT. Translating it yields CASSFMGNTEAFF.

CDR3 DNA sequence: TGTGCCAGCAGCTTGTGGACAGGGGTTGATTCACCCCTCCACTTT. This encodes CASSLWTGVDSPLHF. The chain combines TRBV5-8 with TRBJ1-6, with 9 nucleotides matching TRBD1. This CDR3 comprises 15 residues. J gave up 8 bases and V 1 base, and 4 bases lay outside the gene matches. Looked up from germline, CDR1 is SGHTS and CDR2 is YDEGEE.

V is TRBV7-9 and J is TRBJ1-2, with 7 bases lining up with TRBD1. V was pared by 5 bases and J by 6 bases, with 9 bases of the junction left unmatched. The CDR3 consists of 14 residues. Germline V CDR1 and CDR2: SEHNR, FQNEAQ (reference sequence). The CDR3 DNA follows: TGTGCCAGCAGCCCTTCGGGGACAGTCAATGGCTACACCTTC. Residues: CASSPSGTVNGYTF.

The CDR3 reads CASSLRRQGHYEQYF. CDR3 DNA: TGTGCCAGCAGTTTACGGCGTCAGGGTCACTACGAGCAGTACTTC. The rearrangement links TRBV27 to TRBJ2-7; D possibly corresponds to TRBD1 (5 bases). The germline V gene encodes CDR1 MNHEY and CDR2 SMNVEV (reference sequence). This CDR3 is 15 amino acids long. V shed 2 bases and J shed 3 bases, with 14 bases lying between them.

The rearrangement uses TRBV5-1 and TRBJ1-1, with 8 bases lining up with TRBD1. Germline CDR1 reads SGHRS; CDR2 reads YFSETQ. This CDR3 is built from 14 residues. Trimming cost V 7 bases and J 1 base; bases outside gene matches: 6. The CDR3 region is CASLGGTGNTEAFF. In nucleotides, the CDR3 is TGCGCCAGCTTGGGAGGGACAGGGAACACTGAAGCTTTCTTT.

The gene calls are TRBV11-2 and TRBJ2-7; unclear D gene. The CDR3 spans 12 residues. V lost 3 bases to trimming and J lost 6 bases, with 9 bases between them. Germline loops: CDR1 SGHAT, CDR2 FQNNGV. CDR3 protein: CASSFSGREQYF. CDR3 nucleotides: TGTGCCAGCAGCTTTTCCGGCCGCGAGCAGTACTTC. The full variable domain, completed using reference TRBV11-2 and TRBJ2-7, is EAGVAQSPRYKIIEKRQSVAFWCNPISGHATLYWYQQILGQGPKLLIQFQNNGVVDDSQLPKDRFSAERLKGVDSTLKIQPAKLEDSAVYLCASSFSGREQYFGPGTRLTVT.

The rearrangement uses TRBV9 and TRBJ2-3; 8 bases map to TRBD2. V dropped 0 bases and J dropped 2; count of bases not matched to a gene: 5. The CDR3 has 16 residues. Germline CDR1 SGDLS, CDR2 YYNGEE. CDR3 nucleotide sequence: TGTGCCAGCAGCGTAGATTTGCGGGGGGACACAGATACGCAGTATTTT. It translates to CASSVDLRGDTDTQYF.